This T cell receptor (beta chain) came from a study of T cell responses to AZD1222 COVID-19 vaccine. In the case of this clone: Its antigen is still unknown.

TCRdb's table, derived via immunoSEQ multiplex PCR, lists solely in-frame clones and lacks some. This table holds about 130,000 clones, 84% found once. Study observations and caveats: AZD1222 recipients seropositive at baseline numbered only 5 to 7.

The CDR3 length is 13 residues. Germline V gene sequence: CDR1 SGDLS, CDR2 YYNGEE. V lost 4 bases, J lost 10 bases, and 17 bases lay in between. This sequence was found in an adult in good health. The specimen comprised peripheral blood, sampled on day 0 of AZD1222 vaccination. The chain carries TRBV9 and TRBJ1-1; D gene uncertain. The CDR3 here is CASSPGGRAGAFF. The CDR3 DNA follows: TGTGCCAGCAGCCCCGGAGGAAGGGCAGGAGCTTTCTTT.